This record looks at one T cell receptor beta chain sequence and its context. The PCR contained 60 Vbeta and 13 Jbeta primers. Only in-frame clones appear in the TCRdb table, and some are missing; sequencing was by immunoSEQ multiplex PCR. The sample includes under 200,000 clones, approximately 81% seen only once; the top ten take approximately 0.8%. This sample is part of a study of cytomegalovirus exposure and HLA in healthy donors. The CDR3 contains 12 residues. Per the germline V gene, CDR1 is SGHNT and CDR2 is YENEEA. Trimming cost V 1 base and J 7 bases, with 4 bases left between them. Specimen: PBMCs. The clonotype comes from a woman in her late teens or twenties in good health and CMV-seronegative. The rearrangement links TRBV11-3 to TRBJ2-2; no clear D gene. CDR3 DNA: TGTGCCAGCAGCTTAGTTCACGGGGAGCTGTTTTTT. It is translated as CASSLVHGELFF.